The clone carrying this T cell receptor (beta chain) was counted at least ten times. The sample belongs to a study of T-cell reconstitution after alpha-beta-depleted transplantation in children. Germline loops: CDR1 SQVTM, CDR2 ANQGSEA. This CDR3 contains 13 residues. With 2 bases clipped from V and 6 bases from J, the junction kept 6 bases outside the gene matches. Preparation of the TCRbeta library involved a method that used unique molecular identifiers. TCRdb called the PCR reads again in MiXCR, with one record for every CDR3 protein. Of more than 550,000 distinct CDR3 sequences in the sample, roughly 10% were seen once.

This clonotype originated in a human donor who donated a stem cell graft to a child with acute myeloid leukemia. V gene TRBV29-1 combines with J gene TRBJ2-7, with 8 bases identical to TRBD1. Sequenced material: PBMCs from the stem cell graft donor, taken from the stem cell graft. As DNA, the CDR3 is TGCAGCGTTGAAAGGTTTACAGGGGGCGAGCAGTACTTC. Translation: CSVERFTGGEQYF.